These T cell receptor beta chains were read from a single sample in a study of patients and donors after allogeneic stem cell transplantation. TCRdb recomputed calls from the RT-PCR reads with MiXCR, one row per CDR3 protein. The table has about 160,000 distinct CDR3 sequences, approximately 25% seen once; the top ten hold roughly a quarter. Sequenced sample: blood, either unsorted or a sorted T cell fraction (not recorded which). These receptor sequences come from a human donor who was either an allogeneic HSCT recipient or a stem cell or donor lymphocyte infusion donor (not recorded which). It is not recorded whose cells these are; they may come from a transplant donor. Each CDR3 is given with its conserved first and last residue. A D gene is named only where the DNA matches it firmly. Size values are once, few and many counts, or a class for expanded clones, and some rows have none.

cdr3_nt: TGTGCCAGCAGCTTCGAGTCGGGGGCCACTGAAGCTTTCTTT; cdr3_aa: CASSFESGATEAFF; j_call: TRBJ1-1; v_call: TRBV5-6; clone_size: many; d_call: -
cdr3_nt: TGTGCCAGCTCACCACCCGCTGGGACAACTGAAGCTTTCTTT; cdr3_aa: CASSPPAGTTEAFF; j_call: TRBJ1-1; v_call: TRBV18; clone_size: few; d_call: -
cdr3_nt: TGTGCCAGCTCACCCGACGCTTTCGACTACAATGAGCAGTTCTTC; cdr3_aa: CASSPDAFDYNEQFF; j_call: TRBJ2-1; v_call: TRBV18; clone_size: few; d_call: -
cdr3_nt: TGTGCCAGCAGTTACAGAGCCCGGACAGTTCCCTACGAGCAGTACTTC; cdr3_aa: CASSYRARTVPYEQYF; j_call: TRBJ2-7; v_call: TRBV6-5; clone_size: -; d_call: -
cdr3_nt: TGTGCCAGCAGTTCCCGCGGGACAGCTAATGAAAAACTGTTTTTT; cdr3_aa: CASSSRGTANEKLFF; j_call: TRBJ1-4; v_call: TRBV12-3/TRBV12-4; clone_size: -; d_call: TRBD1
cdr3_nt: TGTGCCAGCAGCTCGACACGGGGTAACACCGGGGAGCTGTTTTTT; cdr3_aa: CASSSTRGNTGELFF; j_call: TRBJ2-2; v_call: TRBV11-2; clone_size: few; d_call: -
cdr3_nt: TGTGCCAGCAGTTTTGGGGGAGTCAAAAACATTCAGTACTTC; cdr3_aa: CASSFGGVKNIQYF; j_call: TRBJ2-4; v_call: TRBV12-3/TRBV12-4; clone_size: -; d_call: -
cdr3_nt: TGTGCCAGCGAGAACGCCGCTGAAGCTTTCTTT; cdr3_aa: CASENAAEAFF; j_call: TRBJ1-1; v_call: TRBV6-5; clone_size: -; d_call: -
cdr3_nt: TGTGCCAGCAGTTTATCACCCAGGAACACTGAAGCTTTCTTT; cdr3_aa: CASSLSPRNTEAFF; j_call: TRBJ1-1; v_call: TRBV12-3/TRBV12-4; clone_size: few; d_call: -
cdr3_nt: TGTGCCACCAGTTCCACTTTAAGCTCCTATAATTCACCCCTCCACTTT; cdr3_aa: CATSSTLSSYNSPLHF; j_call: TRBJ1-6; v_call: TRBV15; clone_size: -; d_call: -
cdr3_nt: TGTGCCAGCAGCTTAAGTGATTTAGGGGGGCGGCTCTCTAATGAAAAACTGTTTTTT; cdr3_aa: CASSLSDLGGRLSNEKLFF; j_call: TRBJ1-4; v_call: TRBV7-8; clone_size: -; d_call: -
cdr3_nt: TGTGCCACCAGTGATTGGGGACAGGACGGCACAGATACGCAGTATTTT; cdr3_aa: CATSDWGQDGTDTQYF; j_call: TRBJ2-3; v_call: TRBV24-1; clone_size: few; d_call: TRBD1
cdr3_nt: TGTGCCAGCAGCCCGGACAGGGACACAGATACGCAGTATTTT; cdr3_aa: CASSPDRDTDTQYF; j_call: TRBJ2-3; v_call: TRBV11-3; clone_size: -; d_call: TRBD1
cdr3_nt: TGTGCCATCAGTGAGTCAACAGCTAACTATGGCTACACCTTC; cdr3_aa: CAISESTANYGYTF; j_call: TRBJ1-2; v_call: TRBV10-3; clone_size: few; d_call: -
cdr3_nt: TGTGCCAGCAGCTCTGGACTAGCGGGAGTCGGTTCAGATACGCAGTATTTT; cdr3_aa: CASSSGLAGVGSDTQYF; j_call: TRBJ2-3; v_call: TRBV7-9; clone_size: -; d_call: TRBD2
cdr3_nt: TGTGCCAGCAGTCATAACAGGGAGAGTGTGTTCTTT; cdr3_aa: CASSHNRESVFF; j_call: TRBJ1-1; v_call: TRBV12-3/TRBV12-4; clone_size: -; d_call: -
cdr3_nt: TGTGCCAGCAGTGAAATCAGGGCAACTAGCACAGATACGCAGTATTTT; cdr3_aa: CASSEIRATSTDTQYF; j_call: TRBJ2-3; v_call: TRBV12-3/TRBV12-4; clone_size: few; d_call: -
cdr3_nt: TGCGCCAGCAGGGGGACAGGGAATCAGCCCCAGCATTTT; cdr3_aa: CASRGTGNQPQHF; j_call: TRBJ1-5; v_call: TRBV4-1; clone_size: many; d_call: TRBD1
cdr3_nt: TGTGCCAGCAGCTTAACCCGGACTAGCGGGTTTTACAATGAGCAGTTCTTC; cdr3_aa: CASSLTRTSGFYNEQFF; j_call: TRBJ2-1; v_call: TRBV7-2; clone_size: once; d_call: TRBD2
cdr3_nt: TGTGCCAGCAGTCAGGGACAGGGGGCTCTTTCACCCCTCCACTTT; cdr3_aa: CASSQGQGALSPLHF; j_call: TRBJ1-6; v_call: TRBV3-1; clone_size: -; d_call: TRBD1
cdr3_nt: TGCAGTGCTACAGGGGGTGCACCCGTGAACTATGGCTACACCTTC; cdr3_aa: CSATGGAPVNYGYTF; j_call: TRBJ1-2; v_call: TRBV20-1; clone_size: -; d_call: TRBD1
cdr3_nt: TGCAGTGCCCCGGACACAGGCCACGAGCAGTACTTC; cdr3_aa: CSAPDTGHEQYF; j_call: TRBJ2-7; v_call: TRBV20-1; clone_size: few; d_call: -
cdr3_nt: TGTGCCAGCAGCCCTACAGGTACCGGATTTGGCTACACCTTC; cdr3_aa: CASSPTGTGFGYTF; j_call: TRBJ1-2; v_call: TRBV11-2; clone_size: many; d_call: -
cdr3_nt: TGTGCCAGCAGTCCGCAGGGACCCCCTTACGAGCAGTACTTC; cdr3_aa: CASSPQGPPYEQYF; j_call: TRBJ2-7; v_call: TRBV12-3/TRBV12-4; clone_size: -; d_call: -
cdr3_nt: TGTGCCAGCACCCTTTCTGTTTGGGGGTGGACTGAAGCTTTCTTT; cdr3_aa: CASTLSVWGWTEAFF; j_call: TRBJ1-1; v_call: TRBV12-3/TRBV12-4; clone_size: -; d_call: -
cdr3_nt: TGTGCCAGCAGTTTACAGGGGGCTTGGGCCAAAAACATTCAGTACTTC; cdr3_aa: CASSLQGAWAKNIQYF; j_call: TRBJ2-4; v_call: TRBV12-3/TRBV12-4; clone_size: few; d_call: TRBD1
cdr3_nt: TGTGCCAGCAGTTTAGCGACAGGCGTTCAGCCCCAGCATTTT; cdr3_aa: CASSLATGVQPQHF; j_call: TRBJ1-5; v_call: TRBV12-3/TRBV12-4; clone_size: few; d_call: -
cdr3_nt: TGTGCCAGCAGCATCAGCGAAGGAAACACCATATATTTT; cdr3_aa: CASSISEGNTIYF; j_call: TRBJ1-3; v_call: TRBV12-3/TRBV12-4; clone_size: few; d_call: -
cdr3_nt: TGCAGTGCCACATCAGGGGGAGGACCCTACGAGCAGTACTTC; cdr3_aa: CSATSGGGPYEQYF; j_call: TRBJ2-7; v_call: TRBV20-1; clone_size: -; d_call: -
cdr3_nt: TGTGCCAGCAGTGAAATCGACAGGGGGTATGGCTACACCTTC; cdr3_aa: CASSEIDRGYGYTF; j_call: TRBJ1-2; v_call: TRBV2; clone_size: -; d_call: TRBD1
cdr3_nt: TGTGCCAGCAGCTTAGCTGGTGGGGGGTTTCCAGCAACTAATGAAAAACTGTTTTTT; cdr3_aa: CASSLAGGGFPATNEKLFF; j_call: TRBJ1-4; v_call: TRBV7-6; clone_size: few; d_call: -
cdr3_nt: TGTGCCAGCAGTCTCCGACAGAGTGAGCAGTACTTC; cdr3_aa: CASSLRQSEQYF; j_call: TRBJ2-7; v_call: TRBV28; clone_size: -; d_call: -
cdr3_nt: TGCAGTGCTAGAGGGAGTCGACCCCTTAAAAGGTACAATGAGCAGTTCTTC; cdr3_aa: CSARGSRPLKRYNEQFF; j_call: TRBJ2-1; v_call: TRBV20-1; clone_size: -; d_call: -
cdr3_nt: TGCGCCAGCAGCTTGGTACAGGGCCCAGATATGCAGTATTTT; cdr3_aa: CASSLVQGPDMQYF; j_call: TRBJ2-3; v_call: TRBV5-1; clone_size: -; d_call: -
cdr3_nt: TGTGCCACCAGCAGAGACATGAACACTGAGGCTTTCTTT; cdr3_aa: CATSRDMNTEAFF; j_call: TRBJ1-1; v_call: TRBV15; clone_size: -; d_call: -